The source of this T cell receptor (beta chain) is a study of cytomegalovirus exposure and HLA in healthy donors (TCRdb year 2017). Study-wide context: An earlier analysis of more than 550 of the donors reported 250 to 300 Gb of sequence data and 117 million unique TCR beta sequences obtained from around 190 million T cells. An early release covering some 640 HLA-typed donors comprised approximately 290 gigabases of sequencing data and tens of millions of unique TCR sequences. Among the roughly 400 genotyped donors, about 85% belonged to the genetic ancestry cluster associated with self-reported Caucasian donors. The study aimed to test whether cataloging public T cell receptors could reveal signatures of past pathogen exposure. Using immunosequencing, the study profiled T cell repertoires from 640 or so subjects and related those repertoires to cytomegalovirus serostatus. In addition to the first cohort of 650 to 800 subjects, a separate validation cohort of 100 to 150 different subjects was used. The study combined high-throughput TCR immunosequencing, statistical association of individual TCRs with disease status, and machine learning to predict cytomegalovirus infection status. To study patterns of TCR occurrence, a later analysis re-analyzed previously published TCR beta repertoires from 600 to 750 donors and added high-resolution HLA genotyping. Rather than using new phenotypic data, the later analysis identified candidate immune exposures from TCR beta sequences and from how often those sequences occurred across donors. In an earlier analysis of roughly 600 of the donors, high-throughput TCR beta sequencing was used to judge whether each TCR beta V gene segment behaved as functional or pseudogenic. Donor age, sex, ethnicity and CMV serostatus were collected together with the repertoire data. A later genetic analysis took genome-wide SNP genotypes for about 65% of the roughly 670 donors and used that subset as a discovery cohort. Every discovery cohort repertoire had been produced on one sequencing platform. HLA typing covered class I and class II loci at four-digit resolution. Typing coverage differed by locus: A, B, C, DRB1 and DQB1 were typed in roughly 620-630 donors, DQA1 in 500 to 550, DPA1 in some 610, and DPB1 in roughly 470. Four to six DR-DQ haplotypes were handled as single units for association and clustering, since linkage in the cohort was strong. Across 398 genotyped donors of the cohort, an average of about 240,000 unique TCR beta nucleotide sequences per donor were sequenced, and 15% to 20% of those sequences were non-productive. The paper as a whole reports these results and caveats: While some public TCRs were present in many individuals, most TCR sequences turned up only very rarely across donors. A total of fewer than 200 TCR beta chains were listed by the study as associated with cytomegalovirus. At a false discovery rate of 0.05, a later analysis linked 16,951 TCR beta sequences to specific HLA alleles. Some IMGT-functional V segments, including TRBV6-2 and TRBV6-3, could not be distinguished by the 87-base-pair reads and were therefore excluded. Because HLA typing was missing for some donors at each locus, association tests included only the typed subset. A later analysis found that most CMV-associated TCR beta chains appeared HLA-restricted, with HLA associations seemingly driven largely by CMV exposure. A further reported finding was that TCR beta sequences accurately predicted the HLA-A and HLA-B alleles for most subjects in the first cohort. Only TCR beta chains were sequenced in this cohort, and the absence of alpha or paired-chain data limited detectable features. According to the authors, the approach could potentially be generalized to other disease states and immunological phenotypes. Presence/absence analyses assumed roughly uniform sequencing depth across donors, an assumption that may not hold. Assigning TCR associations to individual alleles was difficult when HLA alleles, especially DR and DQ, strongly co-occurred. A later genetic analysis associated a missense DCLRE1C variant with V-gene and J-gene trimming of TCR beta chains, and an independent cohort replicated the association. In a later analysis, TCR association rates were found to vary across HLA loci, with the most associated TCRs seen for DRB1 alleles and the fewest for HLA-C alleles. In both the original and validation cohorts, the classifier was reported to diagnose cytomegalovirus status with high specificity and sensitivity. A later analysis found that HLA-associated TCR beta chains were more clonally expanded and had lower generation probabilities than equally common non-associated chains. Three of the identified cytomegalovirus-associated TCR beta chains were confirmed in vitro to be specific for cytomegalovirus antigens. Compared with the approximately 700-donor mean, donors in an Asian-associated ancestry cluster had fewer N-insertions in productive TCRs, according to a later genetic analysis. Because counts were too low, roughly 18 rarely observed V segments, including chromosome 9 orphons, were left out of the earlier analysis of 500 to 750 of the donors. A cluster of highly shared sequence variants was judged likely to represent a technical artifact of the sequencing pipeline. Immune exposure information for the cohort was limited to CMV serostatus. Correlated functional status among segregating V segments might be attributable to linkage disequilibrium, but an unknown experimental factor could not be ruled out. A later analysis reported that several top co-occurrence clusters appeared linked to parvovirus B19, influenza, CMV and Epstein-Barr virus. Broadly in line with IMGT annotations, most TCR beta V segments showed up in productive rearrangements about 90% or about 30% of the time in an earlier analysis of approximately 640 of the donors.

Trimming removed 4 bases from V and 3 bases from J; the gene matches leave 2 bases unexplained. Including cysteine and phenylalanine, the CDR3 has 13 amino acids. Of the read, only the CDR3 DNA is kept; its 39 bases are in frame from base 1. The germline V gene supplies CDR1 SGHDT and CDR2 YYEEEE. The library was obtained by the immunoSEQ multiplex PCR assay. For the multiplex PCR, a mixture combining 60 forward primers for TCR Vbeta segments and 13 reverse primers for TCR Jbeta segments was used. A multiplex PCR assay on genomic DNA amplified the CDR3 region of rearranged TCR beta genes. The Illumina HiSeq System was used to sequence the amplified TCR beta libraries as 87-base-pair reads. The authors processed their data as follows. In a later analysis, some 80 million unique TCR beta chains were counted across the 690 or so repertoires, and some 10 million of these chains were shared by at least two donors. To remove PCR and sequencing errors, raw reads were error-corrected and collapsed into unique sequences using a nearest-neighbor algorithm that merged closely related sequences. CDR3 sequences were aligned to IMGT reference sequences to assign V, D and J gene segments. Each retained sequence needed at least a six-nucleotide match to both a V gene segment and a J gene segment. A rearrangement was called productive if the CDR3 had no stop codons and remained in frame with V and J, and every other rearrangement was called non-productive. Following IMGT convention, CDR3 was defined as the stretch from the second conserved V-encoded cysteine up to the conserved J-encoded phenylalanine. The earlier analysis of 587 of the donors excluded sequences that lacked an unambiguous match to a single V gene segment. An earlier analysis of approximately 590 of the donors called V segments functional above 56.7% productive rearrangements and segregating when the between-donor standard deviation exceeded 5%. A statistical classification framework was developed to diagnose cytomegalovirus status using the catalog of TCR beta chain sequences. A later analysis assigned V and J genes by comparing TCR nucleotide sequences with IMGT/GENE-DB human TR gene sequences. Using the TCRdist pipeline, a later analysis assigned CDR3 sequences along with most-parsimonious VDJ recombination scenarios. A later analysis defined each TCR beta chain by its CDR3 amino acid sequence plus V-gene family, and excluded reads lacking a unique V-gene family. As a way to deal with suspected cross-contamination and a sequencing artifact, a later analysis dropped approximately 590 nucleotide sequences that were highly shared and had low generation probability. A later analysis calculated a clonal expansion index for each public chain from normalized within-repertoire ranks of inferred template counts. In a later analysis, generation probabilities were computed using a VDJ recombination model fitted to out-of-frame rearrangements, and the results were checked against IGoR. Hypergeometric tests were used in a later analysis to score TCR-TCR, TCR-HLA and TCR-CMV co-occurrence, with a repertoire-size bias correction applied to the TCR pairs. To estimate false discovery rates, a later analysis permuted the HLA or CMV assignments 20 times. In a later analysis, co-occurring TCRs were grouped using DBSCAN, and TCRdist sequence similarity was added for clustering within HLA-allele-positive subsets. Repertoires with fewer than 30,000 or more than 120,000 public chains, plus five repertoires with anomalous nucleotide sharing, were excluded from co-occurrence clustering. TCRdb took over this immuneACCESS table, retaining in-frame rearrangements with V and J assigned. Such tables are incomplete; in checked studies, under half of the missing clones stem from an unresolved V gene, and the remainder is unexplained. That table is the source of V, J and clone size, and D and trimming were worked out from the DNA. This sample is represented by under 150,000 clones; more than 60% of them were singletons. The ten biggest clones cover around 10% of the sample.

The cohort was made up of about 610 healthy bone marrow donors. At the time of sampling, all cohort members were nominally healthy, though unrecorded immune exposures were likely present. The donor tested CMV seropositive and was one of the 289 seropositive cohort members. A peripheral blood sample was provided by each donor, and peripheral blood mononuclear cells were used for TCR beta sequencing. Genomic DNA was extracted from the blood cell samples with the Qiagen DNeasy Blood Extraction Kit. On this clone itself: Its binding antigen is unknown. No clone much larger than this one lies a single base away; base qualities are absent.

The chain couples TRBV5-6 to TRBJ2-7; the central 9 bases match TRBD1. What was sequenced was PBMCs. The origin of this receptor is a woman aged 50 to 65 in good health and CMV-seropositive. Read as DNA, the sequence is TGTGCCAGCAGCGGGACAGGGATCTACGAGCAGTACTTC. This is translated as CASSGTGIYEQYF.